A selection of T cell receptor beta chains follows, all from one sample in a study of blood T cell repertoires in COVID-19. Profiled with immunoSEQ multiplex PCR; TCRdb holds only in-frame clones, not every one. Of fewer than 350,000 clones detected, 88% appear once; the ten largest clones hold about 1%. The source material was PBMCs or T cells enriched from blood (not recorded which). The receptor set was obtained from a woman in her 30s who had recovered from COVID-19. The CDR3 runs from the conserved cysteine through the conserved F or W. Each record gives: clone size, D gene, J gene, V gene, CDR3 protein, CDR3 DNA. The D gene is left open where the match is weak. Some rows mark clone size as missing; the rest say once, few, many or name a class of expanded clone.

clone size: .; D gene: TRBD1; J gene: TRBJ1-6; V gene: TRBV27; CDR3 protein: CASSLQTGGGSPLHF; CDR3 DNA: TGTGCCAGCAGTTTACAAACAGGGGGCGGTTCACCCCTCCACTTT
clone size: few; D gene: .; J gene: TRBJ2-1; V gene: TRBV15; CDR3 protein: CATSREGQGDNEQFF; CDR3 DNA: TGTGCCACCAGCAGAGAAGGGCAAGGGGACAATGAGCAGTTCTTC
clone size: .; D gene: .; J gene: TRBJ2-7; V gene: TRBV11-2; CDR3 protein: CASSYDRTYEQYF; CDR3 DNA: TGTGCCAGCAGCTACGACAGAACCTACGAGCAGTACTTC
clone size: .; D gene: .; J gene: TRBJ2-7; V gene: TRBV19; CDR3 protein: CASSPYTGNLGYEQYF; CDR3 DNA: TGTGCCAGTAGCCCTTATACAGGGAATTTGGGCTACGAGCAGTACTTC
clone size: .; D gene: TRBD2; J gene: TRBJ2-1; V gene: TRBV24-1; CDR3 protein: CATSDPLGRERGEQFF; CDR3 DNA: TGTGCCACCAGTGACCCCCTAGGGCGGGAGAGGGGTGAGCAGTTCTTC
clone size: .; D gene: .; J gene: TRBJ1-6; V gene: TRBV6-6; CDR3 protein: CASSPRGRGLSSYNSPLHF; CDR3 DNA: TGTGCCAGCAGTCCTCGGGGGAGAGGGTTGAGCTCCTATAATTCACCCCTCCACTTT
clone size: .; D gene: .; J gene: TRBJ1-4; V gene: TRBV28; CDR3 protein: CASSAGTEEKLFF; CDR3 DNA: TGTGCCAGCAGTGCGGGTACGGAAGAAAAACTGTTTTTT
clone size: .; D gene: .; J gene: TRBJ2-5; V gene: TRBV4-2; CDR3 protein: CASSQAGAGTLGQETQYF; CDR3 DNA: TGTGCCAGCAGCCAAGCAGGAGCGGGCACACTAGGCCAAGAGACCCAGTACTTC
clone size: once; D gene: .; J gene: TRBJ2-5; V gene: TRBV15; CDR3 protein: CATSRDTGTQYF; CDR3 DNA: TGTGCCACCAGCAGAGATACAGGGACCCAGTACTTC
clone size: .; D gene: .; J gene: TRBJ1-1; V gene: TRBV28; CDR3 protein: CASSLLGNTEAFF; CDR3 DNA: TGTGCCAGCAGTTTGCTAGGTAACACTGAAGCTTTCTTT
clone size: few; D gene: .; J gene: TRBJ1-3; V gene: TRBV10-2; CDR3 protein: CAASPGISGNTIYF; CDR3 DNA: TGCGCCGCGTCCCCAGGGATCTCTGGAAACACCATATATTTT
clone size: .; D gene: .; J gene: TRBJ1-2; V gene: TRBV28; CDR3 protein: CASSIPTSIYGYTF; CDR3 DNA: TGTGCCAGCAGTATCCCGACTTCCATCTATGGCTACACCTTC
clone size: .; D gene: .; J gene: TRBJ1-5; V gene: TRBV6-4; CDR3 protein: CASSEAGNGQPQHF; CDR3 DNA: TGTGCCAGCAGTGAAGCCGGGAATGGTCAGCCCCAGCATTTT
clone size: .; D gene: TRBD2; J gene: TRBJ2-1; V gene: TRBV27; CDR3 protein: CASSRAGGLVNEQFF; CDR3 DNA: TGTGCCAGCAGTCGAGCGGGAGGGTTGGTAAATGAGCAGTTCTTC
clone size: .; D gene: .; J gene: TRBJ2-7; V gene: TRBV6-5; CDR3 protein: CASRQALSYEQYF; CDR3 DNA: TGTGCCAGCCGACAGGCCTTATCCTACGAGCAGTACTTC
clone size: .; D gene: TRBD1; J gene: TRBJ1-2; V gene: TRBV7-8; CDR3 protein: CASSSGTDFSYGYTF; CDR3 DNA: TGTGCCAGCAGCTCCGGGACAGATTTCTCCTATGGCTACACCTTC
clone size: .; D gene: TRBD1; J gene: TRBJ2-6; V gene: TRBV6-5; CDR3 protein: CASEDTGVGANVLTF; CDR3 DNA: TGTGCCAGTGAGGACACAGGGGTTGGGGCCAACGTCCTGACTTTC
clone size: .; D gene: TRBD1; J gene: TRBJ1-1; V gene: TRBV6-5; CDR3 protein: CASQQGRGTEAFF; CDR3 DNA: TGTGCCAGCCAACAGGGGCGGGGAACTGAAGCTTTCTTT
clone size: .; D gene: TRBD1; J gene: TRBJ2-7; V gene: TRBV5-6; CDR3 protein: CASSLMGQGYEQYF; CDR3 DNA: TGTGCCAGCAGCTTGATGGGACAGGGTTACGAGCAGTACTTC
clone size: .; D gene: .; J gene: TRBJ1-1; V gene: TRBV27; CDR3 protein: CASSFSQDTEAFF; CDR3 DNA: TGTGCCAGCAGTTTCTCCCAGGACACTGAAGCTTTCTTT
clone size: few; D gene: TRBD1; J gene: TRBJ1-5; V gene: TRBV4-3; CDR3 protein: CASSQDWSQGVEQPQHF; CDR3 DNA: TGCGCCAGCAGCCAAGACTGGTCACAGGGGGTAGAACAGCCCCAGCATTTT
clone size: .; D gene: .; J gene: TRBJ1-3; V gene: TRBV18; CDR3 protein: CASSRLEYGSGNTIYF; CDR3 DNA: TGTGCCAGCTCACGCTTGGAGTATGGGTCTGGAAACACCATATATTTT
clone size: .; D gene: TRBD1; J gene: TRBJ1-1; V gene: TRBV5-1; CDR3 protein: CASSLEGTGGFTEAFF; CDR3 DNA: TGCGCCAGCAGCTTGGAAGGGACAGGGGGGTTCACTGAAGCTTTCTTT
clone size: .; D gene: .; J gene: TRBJ1-2; V gene: TRBV7-2; CDR3 protein: CASSHLYRDLERYTF; CDR3 DNA: TGTGCCAGCAGTCACCTATACAGGGACCTAGAACGCTACACCTTC